The text below deals with one T cell receptor beta chain. Its specificity is unknown. The V segment lost 6 bases and the J segment 4 bases; nucleotides outside the gene matches: 1. Germline V CDR1 and CDR2: MNHEY, SMNVEV (reference sequence). The CDR3 is 12 residues long. Libraries were prepared by immunoSEQ multiplex PCR; TCRdb keeps only in-frame clonotypes and omits some of them. The sample comprises about 240,000 clones, roughly four fifths of which are singletons, and approximately 0.69% rests with the top ten. This sample is drawn from a study of Tregs in tolerant kidney transplant recipients. Study-wide results and limits: This study did not directly address biological reproducibility. Activated donor B cell expansion appeared to reveal the most relevant donor-specific TCRbeta repertoire. The small number of patients limits these findings pending further validation.

Unstimulated Tregs (CD4+CD25+CD127-) and CD4+CD25- non-Tregs were sorted from PBMCs. The receptor was derived from a human donor in good health. This rearrangement joins TRBV27 to TRBJ2-5, with 8 bases aligning to TRBD1. The sequenced sample was CD4+ T cells from blood. DNA for the CDR3: TGTGCCAGCAGAGGACAGGGAGAGACCCAGTACTTC. It translates to CASRGQGETQYF.